This is a list of T cell receptor beta chains from one sample in a study of T cells in Graves' hyperthyroidism and ophthalmopathy. TCRdb reanalysed the multiplex PCR reads using MiXCR and keeps one entry per CDR3 protein. Altogether a few hundred thousand distinct CDR3 sequences are present, more than 12% being singletons, with the ten largest covering more than 10%. Sample: blood. All receptors come from a middle-aged woman with Graves' hyperthyroidism that later progressed to Graves' ophthalmopathy. CDR3s include the opening cysteine and the closing phenylalanine or tryptophan. The D gene is left open where the match is weak. Size is stated for part of the rows, as once, few or many counts, or as a class when the clone is expanded.

many	TRBD1	TRBV10-2	TRBJ2-7	CASRSRGQGTEQYF	TGCGCCAGCAGGAGTCGGGGACAGGGGACCGAGCAGTACTTC
-	-	TRBV27	TRBJ2-4	CASTPERNIQYF	TGTGCCAGCACACCAGAGCGAAACATTCAGTACTTC
many	TRBD1	TRBV7-3	TRBJ2-7	CASSLHGQGAYEQYF	TGTGCCAGCAGCTTACACGGTCAGGGGGCCTACGAGCAGTACTTC
many	-	TRBV10-3	TRBJ1-2	CAISPLGGESNYGYTF	TGTGCCATCAGTCCTCTGGGAGGGGAGTCTAACTATGGCTACACCTTC
-	TRBD1	TRBV20-1	TRBJ2-5	CSASESYGTGSQETQYF	TGCAGTGCTAGCGAAAGCTACGGGACAGGGAGCCAAGAGACCCAGTACTTC
many	-	TRBV20-1	TRBJ2-2	CSARDRGGSNTGELFF	TGCAGTGCTAGAGATCGAGGCGGCTCGAACACCGGGGAGCTGTTTTTT
many	-	TRBV3-1	TRBJ1-1	CASSRNTEAFF	TGTGCCAGCAGCAGGAACACTGAAGCTTTCTTT
many	-	TRBV28	TRBJ1-2	CASSFITEYGYTF	TGTGCCAGCAGTTTCATCACGGAATATGGCTACACCTTC
few	TRBD1	TRBV19	TRBJ2-1	CASSVDRALYNEQFF	TGTGCCAGTAGCGTTGACAGGGCCCTCTACAATGAGCAGTTCTTC
-	-	TRBV13	TRBJ2-7	CASSPGRSHEQYF	TGTGCCAGCAGCCCGGGCCGGAGCCACGAGCAGTACTTC
once	TRBD1	TRBV11-2	TRBJ2-7	CASSLHGTGDERYF	TGTGCCAGCAGCTTGCACGGGACAGGGGACGAGCGGTACTTC
many	TRBD2	TRBV11-2	TRBJ2-7	CASSLIAGVYEQYF	TGTGCCAGCAGCTTGATAGCGGGGGTCTACGAGCAGTACTTC
many	-	TRBV5-1	TRBJ2-1	CASSASRAPDEQFF	TGCGCCAGCAGCGCGTCCCGGGCGCCGGATGAGCAGTTCTTC
few	TRBD1	TRBV7-9	TRBJ2-7	CASSLPGQGLNEQYF	TGTGCCAGCAGCTTGCCGGGACAGGGGTTGAACGAGCAGTACTTC
many	TRBD2	TRBV2	TRBJ2-7	CASRDRPGTIHDEQYF	TGTGCCAGCAGAGACAGACCCGGGACTATCCATGACGAGCAGTACTTC
-	-	TRBV19	TRBJ1-5	CASSFFLNSNQPQHF	TGTGCCAGTAGTTTCTTTCTGAACAGCAATCAGCCCCAGCATTTT
many	TRBD2	TRBV18	TRBJ2-5	CASDGLAGTTLQTQYF	TGTGCCAGCGATGGACTAGCGGGAACCACGTTGCAGACCCAGTACTTC
many	TRBD2	TRBV5-1	TRBJ2-3	CASSLGLARVGSTDTQYF	TGCGCCAGCAGCTTGGGACTAGCGAGAGTAGGGAGCACAGATACGCAGTATTTT
-	TRBD2	TRBV10-2	TRBJ2-3	CANSESALAGIGTQYF	TGCGCCAACAGTGAGTCGGCGCTAGCGGGGATCGGTACGCAGTATTTT
many	-	TRBV2	TRBJ2-7	CASSEMLVTYEQYF	TGTGCCAGCAGTGAGATGTTAGTGACCTACGAGCAGTACTTC
few	TRBD2	TRBV5-6	TRBJ2-7	CASSLVRGSPYEQYF	TGTGCCAGCAGCTTGGTCCGCGGGAGTCCCTACGAGCAGTACTTC
-	-	TRBV28	TRBJ2-5	CASSFWGRDPTQETQYF	TGTGCCAGCAGTTTTTGGGGCCGGGACCCCACTCAAGAGACCCAGTACTTC
-	-	TRBV4-1	TRBJ1-2	CASSQGSSRGGGGYTF	TGCGCCAGCAGCCAAGGGTCATCAAGGGGTGGGGGAGGCTACACCTTC
-	TRBD2	TRBV9	TRBJ2-1	CASSVTLAGDHPGNEQFF	TGTGCCAGCAGCGTAACCCTAGCGGGAGACCACCCCGGCAATGAGCAGTTCTTC
many	TRBD1	TRBV28	TRBJ1-2	CASSLRTGDGLRGYTF	TGTGCCAGCAGTTTAAGGACAGGGGACGGGTTGCGGGGCTACACCTTC
-	-	TRBV5-1	TRBJ1-3	CASSLGDNSGNTIYF	TGCGCCAGCAGCTTGGGGGACAACTCTGGAAACACCATATATTTT
-	TRBD1	TRBV25-1	TRBJ1-2	CASSEDRGDGYTF	TGTGCCAGCAGTGAAGACAGGGGGGATGGCTACACCTTC
many	-	TRBV20-1	TRBJ2-7	CSARDPRGYSYEQYF	TGCAGTGCTAGAGATCCACGGGGGTACTCCTACGAGCAGTACTTC
few	-	TRBV18	TRBJ2-2	CASSPLPGLDLTGELFF	TGTGCCAGCTCACCACTTCCGGGCCTGGATTTGACCGGGGAGCTGTTTTTT
many	-	TRBV11-2	TRBJ1-3	CASSFDPSLRGNTIYF	TGTGCCAGCAGCTTCGACCCAAGCTTAAGGGGAAACACCATATATTTT
-	TRBD2	TRBV5-1	TRBJ2-2	CASSFYPGLAGDTGELFF	TGCGCCAGCAGCTTCTATCCGGGACTAGCGGGAGACACCGGGGAGCTGTTTTTT
-	-	TRBV5-4	TRBJ2-5	CASSLIADPQETQYF	TGTGCCAGCAGCTTGATAGCGGACCCCCAAGAGACCCAGTACTTC
few	TRBD2	TRBV20-1	TRBJ2-7	CSARDRTSAGYEQYF	TGCAGTGCTAGAGACCGAACTAGCGCTGGATACGAGCAGTACTTC
many	TRBD2	TRBV18	TRBJ2-1	CASSLQRGLSYNEQFF	TGTGCCAGCTCGCTCCAGCGGGGTTTATCCTACAATGAGCAGTTCTTC
once	TRBD1	TRBV6-5	TRBJ1-5	CASSYSKSDREDPSNQPQHF	TGTGCCAGCAGTTACTCGAAGTCGGACAGGGAAGACCCTAGCAATCAGCCCCAGCATTTT
many	TRBD1	TRBV5-1	TRBJ2-3	CASSRGQAYDTDTQYF	TGCGCCAGCAGCAGGGGACAGGCCTATGACACAGATACGCAGTATTTT
many	-	TRBV28	TRBJ1-1	CASSLSRGHTEAFF	TGTGCCAGCAGTTTATCCCGGGGTCACACTGAAGCTTTCTTT
many	TRBD1	TRBV12-3/TRBV12-4	TRBJ2-3	CASSLYRGPREGDTQYF	TGTGCCAGCAGTTTATACAGGGGACCCCGGGAAGGAGATACGCAGTATTTT
many	-	TRBV12-3/TRBV12-4	TRBJ1-2	CASTSWGAGYGYTF	TGTGCCAGCACCTCTTGGGGGGCAGGGTATGGCTACACCTTC
many	-	TRBV28	TRBJ2-1	CASTPRATRGYNEQFF	TGTGCCAGCACCCCCCGTGCGACGAGGGGGTACAATGAGCAGTTCTTC
many	-	TRBV9	TRBJ2-1	CASSVNQEAFGAHYNEQFF	TGTGCCAGCAGCGTAAACCAGGAAGCCTTTGGCGCCCACTACAATGAGCAGTTCTTC
many	-	TRBV25-1	TRBJ2-1	CASSELAAEQFF	TGTGCCAGCAGTGAATTGGCGGCTGAGCAGTTCTTC
many	-	TRBV11-2	TRBJ2-1	CASSPLTLSSYNEQFF	TGTGCCAGCAGTCCCCTCACGCTCTCCTCCTACAATGAGCAGTTCTTC
many	-	TRBV29-1	TRBJ2-2	CSVDFGETGELFF	TGCAGCGTTGATTTTGGGGAAACCGGGGAGCTGTTTTTT